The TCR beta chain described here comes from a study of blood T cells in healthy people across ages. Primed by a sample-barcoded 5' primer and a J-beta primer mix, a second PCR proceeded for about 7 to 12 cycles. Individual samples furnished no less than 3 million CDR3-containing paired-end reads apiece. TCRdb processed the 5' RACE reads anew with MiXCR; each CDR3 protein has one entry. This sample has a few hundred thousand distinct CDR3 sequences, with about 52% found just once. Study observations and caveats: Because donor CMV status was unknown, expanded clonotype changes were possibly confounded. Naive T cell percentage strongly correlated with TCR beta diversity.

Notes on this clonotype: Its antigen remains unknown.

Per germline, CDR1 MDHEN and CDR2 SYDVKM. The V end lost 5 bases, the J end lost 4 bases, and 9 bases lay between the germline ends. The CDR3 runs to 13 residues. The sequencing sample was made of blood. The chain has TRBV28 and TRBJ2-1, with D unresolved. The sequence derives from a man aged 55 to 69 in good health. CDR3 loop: CASSLPTYNEQFF. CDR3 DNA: TGTGCCAGCAGTCTGCCCACTTACAATGAGCAGTTCTTC.